Listed below are T cell receptor beta chains from one sample, sequenced in a study of long-term antiretroviral therapy in people with HIV. Sequencing used immunoSEQ multiplex PCR; TCRdb keeps in-frame clones, though not all of them. In the table there are 25,000 to 35,000 clones, over 90% of which are singletons. The sequences come from unsorted PBMCs, collected approximately 6.1 years after starting antiretroviral therapy. All receptors come from a man aged 30 to 39 with HIV. CDR3s include the opening cysteine and the closing phenylalanine or tryptophan. A D gene is named only where the DNA matches it firmly. For some rows the clone size is stated as once, few or many, or as a class when expanded; others skip it.

v_gene,abundance,j_gene,d_gene,CDR3aa,CDR3nt
TRBV21-1,.,TRBJ2-2,.,CAEPRTGGTGELFF,TGTGCCGAACCCCGGACAGGGGGCACCGGGGAGCTGTTTTTT
TRBV2,once,TRBJ2-7,TRBD2,CASSVEAGAVDEQYF,TGTGCCAGCAGTGTGGAGGCGGGAGCGGTCGACGAGCAGTACTTC
TRBV6-5,.,TRBJ1-6,.,CASSGARKSSPLHF,TGTGCCAGCAGCGGGGCGCGAAAGAGTTCACCCCTCCACTTT
TRBV11-1,once,TRBJ2-2,TRBD1,CASSSWGQGTTGELFF,TGTGCCAGCAGCAGCTGGGGACAGGGGACCACCGGGGAGCTGTTTTTT
TRBV10-3,.,TRBJ1-2,TRBD1,CAIGTGGNYGYTF,TGTGCCATTGGGACAGGGGGCAACTATGGCTACACCTTC
TRBV4-1,.,TRBJ2-3,.,CASSQQPGQKVTDTQYF,TGCGCCAGCAGCCAGCAACCAGGACAGAAAGTCACAGATACGCAGTATTTT
TRBV6-1,once,TRBJ2-5,TRBD2,CASSGGTGLAGVETQYF,TGTGCCAGCAGTGGGGGCACGGGACTAGCGGGAGTAGAGACCCAGTACTTC
TRBV28,once,TRBJ2-7,TRBD2,CASSYGGAYEQYF,TGTGCCAGCAGTTATGGGGGGGCCTACGAGCAGTACTTC
TRBV4-1,.,TRBJ2-7,TRBD1,CASSQYRGTYEQYF,TGCGCCAGCAGCCAGTACAGGGGAACCTACGAGCAGTACTTC
TRBV30,.,TRBJ1-1,.,CAWSVPPQGRRAFF,TGTGCCTGGAGTGTACCTCCCCAGGGGCGGAGGGCTTTCTTT
TRBV6-6,.,TRBJ1-6,TRBD1,CASNTGALSPLHF,TGTGCCAGCAATACAGGGGCCTTGTCACCCCTCCACTTT
TRBV19,.,TRBJ2-3,TRBD1,CASGTGGPGTQYF,TGTGCCAGCGGGACAGGAGGCCCCGGTACGCAGTATTTT
TRBV10-1,.,TRBJ2-1,.,CASSEEGDPNNEQFF,TGCGCCAGCAGTGAGGAGGGGGACCCGAACAATGAGCAGTTCTTC
TRBV6-5,.,TRBJ2-7,.,CASRGSNEQYF,TGTGCCAGCCGGGGCTCGAACGAGCAGTACTTC
TRBV6-4,.,TRBJ2-3,TRBD2,CASSDSRGGTDTQYF,TGTGCCAGCAGTGACTCTCGGGGGGGCACAGATACGCAGTATTTT
TRBV7-2,.,TRBJ2-5,.,CASSLGGEGGIKQYF,TGTGCCAGCAGCTTAGGAGGAGAAGGGGGTATTAAGCAGTACTTC
TRBV30,.,TRBJ1-4,.,CAWTLDSPNEKLFF,TGTGCCTGGACTCTCGACAGTCCGAATGAAAAACTGTTTTTT
TRBV30,once,TRBJ1-1,.,CAWTIDTYTEAFF,TGTGCCTGGACCATTGACACCTACACTGAAGCTTTCTTT
TRBV27,.,TRBJ2-5,.,CASTRSGGLQETQYF,TGTGCCAGCACCCGATCCGGGGGGCTTCAAGAGACCCAGTACTTC
TRBV18,.,TRBJ2-2,TRBD1,CASSLPGQGAATGELFF,TGTGCCAGCTCACTACCGGGACAGGGGGCCGCCACCGGGGAGCTGTTTTTT
TRBV5-4,.,TRBJ2-3,.,CASSLGGGPATDTQYF,TGTGCCAGCAGCCTTGGGGGGGGCCCCGCAACGGATACGCAGTATTTT
TRBV28,.,TRBJ2-7,.,CASSLGIGYEQYF,TGTGCCAGCAGTTTGGGGATCGGCTACGAGCAGTACTTC
TRBV4-1,.,TRBJ2-5,TRBD2,CASSLRTSGRRETQYF,TGCGCCAGCAGCCTACGGACTAGCGGGAGAAGGGAGACCCAGTACTTC
TRBV9,.,TRBJ2-1,.,CASSETLGAYNEQFF,TGTGCCAGCAGCGAGACCCTCGGGGCTTACAATGAGCAGTTCTTC
TRBV4-2,.,TRBJ2-1,TRBD2,CASSQDETSVYNEQFF,TGTGCCAGCAGCCAAGATGAGACTAGCGTCTACAATGAGCAGTTCTTC
TRBV5-5,.,TRBJ2-7,.,CASSLGGRGHEQYF,TGTGCCAGCAGCTTGGGAGGTAGGGGTCACGAGCAGTACTTC
TRBV7-9,.,TRBJ2-1,.,CAAGANEQFF,TGTGCAGCCGGGGCCAATGAGCAGTTCTTC
TRBV11-2,.,TRBJ1-1,.,CASSLGHQNTEAFF,TGTGCCAGCAGCTTAGGACATCAGAACACTGAAGCTTTCTTT
TRBV27,few,TRBJ2-7,.,CASSFPLGTPYEQYF,TGTGCCAGCAGTTTTCCCCTCGGGACACCGTACGAGCAGTACTTC
TRBV5-6,.,TRBJ2-1,TRBD2,CASSFLGLAEYNEQFF,TGTGCCAGCAGCTTTTTGGGACTAGCGGAATACAATGAGCAGTTCTTC
TRBV10-2,.,TRBJ1-5,.,CASSHDGQPQHF,TGCGCCAGCAGTCACGACGGTCAGCCCCAGCATTTT
TRBV7-8,.,TRBJ2-1,.,CASSPSAYNEQFF,TGTGCCAGCAGCCCTAGCGCCTACAATGAGCAGTTCTTC
TRBV5-4,once,TRBJ1-3,.,CASSLAQGSSGNTIYF,TGTGCCAGCAGCTTGGCCCAAGGGAGCTCTGGAAACACCATATATTTT
TRBV5-1,once,TRBJ2-7,TRBD1,CASSHSGGQGTYEQYF,TGCGCCAGCAGCCATTCGGGGGGACAGGGAACCTACGAGCAGTACTTC
TRBV7-3,.,TRBJ2-1,.,CASSLMAGPENEQFF,TGTGCCAGCAGCTTAATGGCGGGACCAGAGAATGAGCAGTTCTTC
TRBV6-4,.,TRBJ1-6,.,CASRENSYNSPLHF,TGTGCCAGCCGAGAGAACTCCTATAATTCACCCCTCCACTTT
TRBV6-5,.,TRBJ2-2,TRBD2,CASTPGGHTGELFF,TGTGCCAGCACCCCGGGAGGGCACACCGGGGAGCTGTTTTTT
TRBV19,.,TRBJ1-5,TRBD1,CASSIEYGTGGGQPQHF,TGTGCCAGTAGTATAGAGTACGGGACAGGGGGCGGTCAGCCCCAGCATTTT
TRBV7-2,.,TRBJ2-7,.,CASSLRGGQGYEQYF,TGTGCCAGCAGCTTGCGTGGGGGGCAGGGCTACGAGCAGTACTTC
TRBV28,.,TRBJ1-1,.,CASSDGGMNTEAFF,TGTGCCAGCAGTGACGGGGGCATGAACACTGAAGCTTTCTTT
TRBV19,.,TRBJ1-1,TRBD1,CASSTRTGGTEAFF,TGTGCCAGTAGTACCCGGACAGGGGGCACTGAAGCTTTCTTT
TRBV5-6,.,TRBJ2-1,TRBD1,CASSWDREGGDEQFF,TGTGCCAGCAGCTGGGACAGGGAGGGAGGAGATGAGCAGTTCTTC
TRBV5-4,.,TRBJ1-1,.,CASSSPLNTEAFF,TGTGCCAGCAGCTCACCGCTGAACACTGAAGCTTTCTTT
TRBV5-4,.,TRBJ2-3,.,CASSPPHWDTQYF,TGTGCCAGCAGCCCCCCACACTGGGATACGCAGTATTTT
TRBV19,.,TRBJ1-5,.,CASSPQGQTLNQPQHF,TGTGCCAGTAGTCCTCAAGGACAGACGCTCAATCAGCCCCAGCATTTT
TRBV5-4,.,TRBJ2-3,TRBD2,CASSLDSGGRGDTQYF,TGTGCCAGCAGCTTGGATAGCGGGGGGCGGGGAGATACGCAGTATTTT
TRBV5-6,.,TRBJ1-3,.,CASSLGVFSGNTIYF,TGTGCCAGCAGCTTAGGGGTTTTTTCTGGAAACACCATATATTTT
TRBV6-1,few,TRBJ1-4,.,CATQTNLYEEKLFF,TGTGCCACCCAAACGAACCTTTATGAGGAAAAACTGTTTTTT
TRBV6-1,.,TRBJ1-1,.,CASSEGGSPSTEAFF,TGTGCCAGCAGTGAAGGCGGCAGCCCGAGCACTGAAGCTTTCTTT
TRBV5-6,.,TRBJ1-4,.,CASVLRWGKLFF,TGTGCCAGCGTCCTTCGGTGGGGAAAACTGTTTTTT
TRBV2,.,TRBJ2-1,TRBD1,CASSEVGLWTGGRYEQFF,TGTGCCAGCAGTGAAGTGGGGTTGTGGACAGGGGGCCGGTATGAGCAGTTCTTC
TRBV14,.,TRBJ2-7,.,CASSQFLGNEQYF,TGTGCCAGCAGCCAGTTTCTGGGGAACGAGCAGTACTTC